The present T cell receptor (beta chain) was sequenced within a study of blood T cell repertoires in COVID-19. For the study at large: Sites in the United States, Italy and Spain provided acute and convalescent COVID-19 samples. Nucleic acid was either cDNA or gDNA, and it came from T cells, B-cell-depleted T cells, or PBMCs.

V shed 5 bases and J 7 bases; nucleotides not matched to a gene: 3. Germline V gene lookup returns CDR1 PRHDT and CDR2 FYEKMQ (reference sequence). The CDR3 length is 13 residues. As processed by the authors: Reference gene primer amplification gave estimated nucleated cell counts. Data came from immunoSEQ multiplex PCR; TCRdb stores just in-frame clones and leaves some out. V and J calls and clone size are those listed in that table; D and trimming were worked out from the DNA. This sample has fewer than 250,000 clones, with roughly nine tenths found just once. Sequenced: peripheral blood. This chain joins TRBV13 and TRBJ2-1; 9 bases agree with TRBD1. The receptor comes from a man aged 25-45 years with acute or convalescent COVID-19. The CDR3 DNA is TGTGCCAGCAGCCCCGGACAGGGGAATGAGCAGTTCTTC. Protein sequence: CASSPGQGNEQFF. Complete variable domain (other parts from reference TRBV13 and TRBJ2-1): AAGVIQSPRHLIKEKRETATLKCYPIPRHDTVYWYQQGPGQDPQFLISFYEKMQSDKGSIPDRFSAQQFSDYHSELNMSSLELGDSALYFCASSPGQGNEQFFGPGTRLTVL.